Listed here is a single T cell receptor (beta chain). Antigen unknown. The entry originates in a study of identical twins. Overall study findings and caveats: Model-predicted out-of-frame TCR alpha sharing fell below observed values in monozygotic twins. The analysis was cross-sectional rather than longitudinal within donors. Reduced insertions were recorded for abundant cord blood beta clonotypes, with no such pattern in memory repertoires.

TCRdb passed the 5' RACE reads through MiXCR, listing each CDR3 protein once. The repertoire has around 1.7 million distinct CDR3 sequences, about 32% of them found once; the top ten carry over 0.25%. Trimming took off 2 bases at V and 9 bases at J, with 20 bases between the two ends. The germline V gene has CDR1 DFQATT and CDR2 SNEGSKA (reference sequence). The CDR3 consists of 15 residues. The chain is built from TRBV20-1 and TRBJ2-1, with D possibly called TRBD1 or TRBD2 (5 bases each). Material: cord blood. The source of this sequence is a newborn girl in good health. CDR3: CSARQTRDLYREQFF. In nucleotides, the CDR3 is TGCAGTGCTAGACAAACCCGGGACCTGTACCGTGAGCAGTTCTTC.